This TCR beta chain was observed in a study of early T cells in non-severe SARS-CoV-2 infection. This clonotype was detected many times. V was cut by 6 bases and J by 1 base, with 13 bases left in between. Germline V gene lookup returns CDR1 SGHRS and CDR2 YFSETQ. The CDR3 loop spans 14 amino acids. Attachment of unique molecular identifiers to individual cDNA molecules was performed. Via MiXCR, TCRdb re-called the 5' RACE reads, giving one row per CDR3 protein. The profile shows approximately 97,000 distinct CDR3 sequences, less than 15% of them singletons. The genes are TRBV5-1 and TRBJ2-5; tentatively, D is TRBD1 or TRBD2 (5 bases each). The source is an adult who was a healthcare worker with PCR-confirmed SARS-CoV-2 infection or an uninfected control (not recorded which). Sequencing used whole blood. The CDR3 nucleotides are TGCGCCAGCACCCCGATAGGGACCCAAGAGACCCAGTACTTC. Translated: CASTPIGTQETQYF.